Shown below are 16 T cell receptor beta chains from a single sample sequenced in a study of early T cells in non-severe SARS-CoV-2 infection. One entry per CDR3 protein, called by TCRdb with MiXCR from the 5' RACE reads. The data contain about 81,000 distinct CDR3 sequences, less than 8% of them singletons. Sequenced: whole blood. The source of these receptors is an adult who was a healthcare worker with PCR-confirmed SARS-CoV-2 infection or an uninfected control (not recorded which).

This clonotype was recorded a few times. V gene TRBV4-1 combines with J gene TRBJ2-6; D is unclear. CDR1 MGHRA and CDR2 YSYEKL come from the germline V gene. The CDR3 contains 13 residues. With 3 bases removed from V and 0 bases from J, the gap between germline ends came to 0 bases. The CDR3 DNA is TGCGCCAGCAGCCACTCTGGGGCCAACGTCCTGACTTTC. It translates to CASSHSGANVLTF.

The chain has TRBV6-5 and TRBJ1-1; 7 bases match TRBD1. The CDR3 is made up of 15 amino acids. Trimming at V came to 5 bases and at J to 5 bases, leaving 11 bases not matched to a gene. Germline CDR1 MNHEY, CDR2 SVGAGI. The CDR3, as DNA: TGTGCCAGCAGTCACTTCTACAGGGGTGGTACTGAAGCTTTCTTT. Its protein product is CASSHFYRGGTEAFF.

This clonotype has only a few counts. V usage is TRBV20-1 and J usage is TRBJ2-2; a weak D match, TRBD2 (6 bases). Germline V gives CDR1 DFQATT, CDR2 SNEGSKA (reference sequence). The CDR3 covers 15 residues. With 3 bases removed from V and 4 bases from J, the gap between germline ends came to 15 bases. The CDR3 DNA follows: TGCAGTGCTAGGGTCGGGGGAGACTCCACCGGGGAGCTGTTTTTT. It encodes CSARVGGDSTGELFF.

This clonotype has only a few counts. This chain uses TRBV4-1 with TRBJ2-3; D call uncertain. The germline V gene has CDR1 MGHRA and CDR2 YSYEKL. CDR3 length: 14 amino acids. V lost 0 bases and J lost 4, with 8 bases in between. The DNA of the CDR3 is TGCGCCAGCAGCCAAGATCGCCTTTCAGATACGCAGTATTTT. This codes for CASSQDRLSDTQYF.

The V call is TRBV6-1, the J call TRBJ2-1, with unresolved D. The germline V gene encodes CDR1 MNHNS and CDR2 SASEGT. Trimming removed 3 bases from V and 5 bases from J, with 17 bases in between. This CDR3 comprises 16 residues. CDR3 bases: TGTGCCAGCAGTGACCCGGTGACGACCGGACACAATGAGCAGTTCTTC. This codes for CASSDPVTTGHNEQFF.

This sequence joins TRBV2 and TRBJ1-2; D perhaps matches TRBD1 (5 bases). The germline V gene encodes CDR1 SNHLY and CDR2 FYNNEI. V gave up 4 bases and J gave up 6 bases, with 12 bases separating them. The CDR3 covers 13 residues. The CDR3 DNA reads TGTGCCAGCAGTGTTAGGGGTATTGATGGCTACACCTTC. Encoded protein: CASSVRGIDGYTF.

There are a few counts of this clonotype. V is TRBV20-1 and J is TRBJ1-2, with 9 nucleotides matching TRBD1. The CDR3 spans 13 residues. J gave up 8 bases and V 1 base, and 5 bases lay outside the gene matches. Germline values: CDR1 DFQATT, CDR2 SNEGSKA (reference sequence). CDR3 in amino acids: CSARARTGVGYTF. CDR3 coding DNA: TGCAGTGCTAGAGCCCGGACAGGGGTAGGCTACACCTTC.

The J gene is TRBJ1-1, the V gene TRBV28; D remains unclear. Germline V gives CDR1 MDHEN, CDR2 SYDVKM. The CDR3 covers 13 residues. V was pared by 5 bases and J by 8 bases, with 15 bases between. DNA for the CDR3: TGTGCCAGCAGTCCCCCTACCCGAGTCGAAGCTTTCTTT. It encodes CASSPPTRVEAFF.

This clonotype turned up a few times. The rearrangement uses TRBV11-2 and TRBJ2-7, with TRBD2 matching over 13 bases. Germline V gene sequence: CDR1 SGHAT, CDR2 FQNNGV. The CDR3 is 15 residues long. Trimming at V came to 2 bases and at J to 4 bases, leaving 2 bases not matched to a gene. The CDR3 nucleotides read TGTGCCAGCAGCTTAAGGACTAGCGGGAGATACGAGCAGTACTTC. Encoded protein: CASSLRTSGRYEQYF.

Ten or more counts support this clonotype. This chain joins TRBV5-1 and TRBJ2-7; either TRBD1 or TRBD2 may supply D (5 bases each). In germline, CDR1 is SGHRS, CDR2 YFSETQ. CDR3 length equals 12 residues. Trimming shortened V by 4 bases and J by 4 bases, and 9 bases separated the two germline ends. The CDR3 is CASSRDGYEQYF. The CDR3, as DNA: TGCGCCAGCAGCAGGGACGGATACGAGCAGTACTTC.

This clonotype occurred many times. Written as DNA, the CDR3 is TGCAGCGTTGAACTCGGTAGAAACACCATATATTTT. Translation: CSVELGRNTIYF. This chain uses TRBV29-1 with TRBJ1-3; D remains ambiguous. The CDR3 totals 12 residues. Germline lookup yields CDR1 SQVTM and CDR2 ANQGSEA. With 2 bases removed from V and 5 bases from J, the gap between germline ends came to 7 bases.

This clonotype was picked up a small number of times. This sequence joins TRBV3-1 and TRBJ2-2, with D unclear. Germline V gene lookup returns CDR1 LGHDT and CDR2 YNNKEL (reference sequence). V dropped 6 bases and J dropped 6 bases, with 8 bases sitting between them. CDR3 length: 12 amino acids. The CDR3 region is CASRLASGELFF. The CDR3 DNA is TGTGCCAGCAGGTTAGCCTCCGGGGAGCTGTTTTTT.

The chain links TRBV20-1 to TRBJ2-2, with D possibly being TRBD1 (6 bases). The V end lost 6 bases, the J end lost 5 bases, and 19 bases lay between the germline ends. This CDR3 has 15 residues. Germline assignment: CDR1 DFQATT and CDR2 SNEGSKA (reference sequence). CDR3 DNA sequence: TGCAGTGCGCGAAAACAGGGTTGGGCGACCGGGGAGCTGTTTTTT. This encodes CSARKQGWATGELFF.

This clonotype was recorded many times. The chain employs TRBV24-1 and TRBJ2-1; D may be TRBD2 (6 bases). This CDR3 has 13 residues. Germline V gene sequence: CDR1 KGHDR, CDR2 SFDVKD. V lost 4 bases to trimming and J lost 7 bases, with 10 bases between them. This CDR3 is CATSERDFNEQFF. The CDR3 coding sequence is TGTGCCACCAGTGAACGGGACTTTAATGAGCAGTTCTTC.

This clonotype has a handful of counts. CDR3 DNA sequence: TGTGCCAGCTCCCTCGACATCAAAGCAAGGAATGAGCAGTTCTTC. Translating it yields CASSLDIKARNEQFF. This rearrangement joins TRBV28 to TRBJ2-1, with no clear D. The CDR3 loop spans 15 amino acids. Germline CDR1 and CDR2: MDHEN and SYDVKM. The ends were cut back, 8 bases at V and 7 bases at J, with 21 bases in the middle.

The rearrangement links TRBV27 to TRBJ1-1; D unclear. The CDR3 loop spans 13 amino acids. V shed 3 bases and J shed 1 base, with 6 bases lying between them. Germline V lookup: CDR1 MNHEY, CDR2 SMNVEV (reference sequence). The CDR3 sequence is CASSFWGNTEAFF. The CDR3 DNA reads TGTGCCAGCAGTTTTTGGGGGAACACTGAAGCTTTCTTT.